This TCR beta chain was recorded in a study of regulatory T cells in long-lasting Graves disease. Regarding time point: newly diagnosed GD, antithyroid drugs for less than 3 months. The TCR library was made from RNA that had been extracted from PBMCs in TRIzol. This clonotype appeared many times. Construction of the TCR beta libraries employed iRepertoire HTBI primers in conjunction with Arm-PCR of CDR3 regions. TCRdb re-derived calls from the multiplex PCR reads in MiXCR, one entry per CDR3 protein. The sample carries 350,000 to 500,000 distinct CDR3 sequences, around 13% recorded once. This CDR3 is 15 amino acids long. Trimming left V 3 bases short and J 3 bases short, with 14 bases between. These data also formed part of another study, on T cells in Graves' hyperthyroidism and ophthalmopathy.

The receptor's source is a woman in her forties or fifties with Graves disease. The rearrangement links TRBV12-3 or TRBV12-4 to TRBJ1-1, with TRBD1 as a possible D gene (5 bases). The sample consisted of peripheral blood mononuclear cells (PBMCs), taken at new diagnosis, from a patient treated with antithyroid drugs. The CDR3 DNA is TGTGCCAGCAGTTTCGGCGGGGGGTGGGACACTGAAGCTTTCTTT. This gives the protein CASSFGGGWDTEAFF.